This T cell receptor (beta chain) originates from a study of T-cell reconstitution after alpha-beta-depleted transplantation in children. General observations from the study: Newly generated T cells supplied most T-cell counts and diversity one year post-transplant. At day 60, the high TCRbeta diversity found in some patients originated from recipient T cells and thymic progenitors that had survived. By about two months after transplant, alpha-beta T cells reportedly arose from several hundred graft clones that had expanded.

It was with unique molecular identifiers that the TCRbeta library was prepared. TCRdb re-called the PCR reads with MiXCR, one entry per CDR3 protein. The table has hundreds of thousands of distinct CDR3 sequences, under 13% seen once. Per the germline V gene, CDR1 is SQVTM and CDR2 is ANQGSEA. Trimming pared 6 bases from V and 1 base from J, leaving 13 bases between. The CDR3 loop spans 14 amino acids. The sample holds many counts of this clonotype. Its antigen is still unknown. This TCR was sampled from a child younger than two with acute myeloid leukemia, due to receive a stem cell transplant. The sample was PBMCs, taken before TCRalphabeta/CD19-depleted stem cell transplant. The chain combines TRBV29-1 with TRBJ2-1; a possible D gene is TRBD2 (6 bases). CDR3 in DNA: TGCAGCGTCTCGCGGGGCGGGTCCTACAATGAGCAGTTCTTC. This encodes CSVSRGGSYNEQFF.